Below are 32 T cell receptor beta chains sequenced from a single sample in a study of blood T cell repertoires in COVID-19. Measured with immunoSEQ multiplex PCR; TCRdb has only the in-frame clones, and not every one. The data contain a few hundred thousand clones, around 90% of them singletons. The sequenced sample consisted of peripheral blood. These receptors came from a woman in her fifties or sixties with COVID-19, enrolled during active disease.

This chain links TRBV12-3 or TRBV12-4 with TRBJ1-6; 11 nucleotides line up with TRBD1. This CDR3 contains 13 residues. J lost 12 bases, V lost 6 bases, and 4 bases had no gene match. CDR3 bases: TGTGCCAGCAGCCGGGACAGGGGGTTACCCCTCCACTTT. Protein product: CASSRDRGLPLHF.

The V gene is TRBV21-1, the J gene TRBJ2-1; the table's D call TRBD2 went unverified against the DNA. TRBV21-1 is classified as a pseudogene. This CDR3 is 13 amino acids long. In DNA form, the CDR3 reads TGTGCCACTTTAGCGGGGGGCGACAATGAGCAGTTCTTC. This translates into CATLAGGDNEQFF.

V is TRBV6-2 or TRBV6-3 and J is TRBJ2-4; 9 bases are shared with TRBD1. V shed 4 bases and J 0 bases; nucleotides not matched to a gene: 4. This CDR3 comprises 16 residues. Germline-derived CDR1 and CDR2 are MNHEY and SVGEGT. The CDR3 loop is CASSWDRVIAKNIQYF. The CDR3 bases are TGTGCCAGCAGTTGGGACAGGGTCATAGCCAAAAACATTCAGTACTTC.

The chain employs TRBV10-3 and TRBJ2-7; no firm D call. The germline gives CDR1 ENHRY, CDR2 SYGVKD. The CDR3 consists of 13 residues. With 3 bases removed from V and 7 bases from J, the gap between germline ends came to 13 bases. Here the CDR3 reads CAISEMKVGEQYF. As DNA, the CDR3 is TGTGCCATCAGTGAAATGAAGGTCGGGGAGCAGTACTTC.

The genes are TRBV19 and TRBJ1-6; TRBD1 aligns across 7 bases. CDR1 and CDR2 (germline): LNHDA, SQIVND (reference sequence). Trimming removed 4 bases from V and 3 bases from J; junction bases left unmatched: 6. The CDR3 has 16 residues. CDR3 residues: CASSTQDRSYNSPLHF. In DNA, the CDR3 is TGTGCCAGTAGTACCCAGGACAGGAGCTATAATTCACCCCTCCACTTT.

As DNA, the CDR3 is TGTGCCTGGAGGGGACAGGGGGTGACCGTCTATGGCTACACCTTC. Translated, it gives CAWRGQGVTVYGYTF. The chain employs TRBV30 and TRBJ1-2; TRBD1 matches at 11 bases. The CDR3 consists of 15 residues. Germline values: CDR1 GTSNPN, CDR2 SVGIG (reference sequence). The trim removed 3 bases at V and 4 bases at J, leaving 7 bases unmatched.

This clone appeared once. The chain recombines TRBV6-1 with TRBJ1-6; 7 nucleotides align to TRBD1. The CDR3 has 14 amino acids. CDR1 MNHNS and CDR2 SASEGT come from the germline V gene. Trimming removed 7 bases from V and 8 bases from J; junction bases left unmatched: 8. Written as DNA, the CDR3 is TGTGCCAGCAAAGGGGGACAGACTTATTCACCCCTCCACTTT. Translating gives CASKGGQTYSPLHF.

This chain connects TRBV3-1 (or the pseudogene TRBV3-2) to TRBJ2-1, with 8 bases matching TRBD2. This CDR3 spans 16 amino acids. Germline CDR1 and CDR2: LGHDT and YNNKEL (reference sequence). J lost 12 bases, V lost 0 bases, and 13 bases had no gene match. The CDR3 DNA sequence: TGTGCCAGCAGCCAAGAAAGCGGGGGACCGTTCCGGAGGCAGTTCTTC. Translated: CASSQESGGPFRRQFF.

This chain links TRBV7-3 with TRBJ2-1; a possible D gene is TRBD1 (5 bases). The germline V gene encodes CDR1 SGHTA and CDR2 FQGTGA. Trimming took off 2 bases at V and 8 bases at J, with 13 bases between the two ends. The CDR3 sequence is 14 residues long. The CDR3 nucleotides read TGTGCCAGCAGCTTAGTGGGCAGGGTCGATGAGCAGTTCTTC. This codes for CASSLVGRVDEQFF.

This CDR3 is CASSPGGEWEAFF. DNA for the CDR3: TGTGCCAGCTCACCGGGCGGGGAATGGGAAGCTTTCTTT. This chain joins TRBV18 and TRBJ1-1; D is uncertain. The V end lost 3 bases, the J end lost 8 bases, and 13 bases lay between the germline ends. Germline CDR1 reads KGHSH; CDR2 reads LQKENI. The CDR3 covers 13 residues.

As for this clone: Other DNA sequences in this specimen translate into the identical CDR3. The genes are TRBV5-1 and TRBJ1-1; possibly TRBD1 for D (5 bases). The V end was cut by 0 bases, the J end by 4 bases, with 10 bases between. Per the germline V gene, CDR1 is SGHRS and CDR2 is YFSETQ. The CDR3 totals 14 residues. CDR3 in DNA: TGCGCCAGCAGCTTGGCGGGGGTCGGCACTGAAGCTTTCTTT. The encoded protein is CASSLAGVGTEAFF.

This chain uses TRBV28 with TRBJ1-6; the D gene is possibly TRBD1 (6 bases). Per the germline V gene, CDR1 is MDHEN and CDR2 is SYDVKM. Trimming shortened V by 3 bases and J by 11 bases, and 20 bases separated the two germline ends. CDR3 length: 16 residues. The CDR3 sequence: CASSFRGAPFNPPLHF. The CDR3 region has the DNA TGTGCCAGCAGTTTTCGGGGGGCCCCCTTCAACCCACCCCTCCACTTT.

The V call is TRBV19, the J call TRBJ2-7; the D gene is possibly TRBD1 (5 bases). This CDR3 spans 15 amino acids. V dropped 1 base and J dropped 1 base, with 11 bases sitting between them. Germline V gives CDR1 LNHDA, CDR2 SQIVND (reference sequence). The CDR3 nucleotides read TGTGCCAGTAGTATAGCCCCAGGGATTTCCTACGAGCAGTACTTC. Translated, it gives CASSIAPGISYEQYF.

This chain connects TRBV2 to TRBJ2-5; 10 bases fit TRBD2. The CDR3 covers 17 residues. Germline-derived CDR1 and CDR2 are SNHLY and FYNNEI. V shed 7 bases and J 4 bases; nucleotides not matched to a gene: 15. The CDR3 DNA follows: TGTGCCAGCACCCAAGTCCTAGCGGGGGCCTCCCGAGAGACCCAGTACTTC. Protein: CASTQVLAGASRETQYF.

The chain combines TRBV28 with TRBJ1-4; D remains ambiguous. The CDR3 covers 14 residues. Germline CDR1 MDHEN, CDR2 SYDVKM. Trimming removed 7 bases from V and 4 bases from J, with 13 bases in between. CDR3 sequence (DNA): TGTGCCAGCAATAGCGAGGGCCGTAATGAAAAACTGTTTTTT. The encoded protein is CASNSEGRNEKLFF.

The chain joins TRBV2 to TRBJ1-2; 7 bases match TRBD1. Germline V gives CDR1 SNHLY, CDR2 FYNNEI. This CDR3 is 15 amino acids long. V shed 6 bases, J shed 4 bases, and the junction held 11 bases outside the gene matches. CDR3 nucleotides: TGTGCCAGCAGCCTTTACCCAGGACAGGTCTATGGCTACACCTTC. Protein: CASSLYPGQVYGYTF.

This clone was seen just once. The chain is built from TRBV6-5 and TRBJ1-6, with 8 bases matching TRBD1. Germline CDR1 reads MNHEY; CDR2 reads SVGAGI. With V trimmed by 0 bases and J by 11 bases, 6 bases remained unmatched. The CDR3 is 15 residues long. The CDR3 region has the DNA TGTGCCAGCAGTTACTCGCGACAGGGGTTGACACCCCTCCACTTT. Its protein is CASSYSRQGLTPLHF.

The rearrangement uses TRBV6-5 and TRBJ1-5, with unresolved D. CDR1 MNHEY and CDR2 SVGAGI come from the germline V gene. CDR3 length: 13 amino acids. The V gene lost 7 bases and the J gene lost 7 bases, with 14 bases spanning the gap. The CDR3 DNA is TGTGCCAGCACCCCATCTCCACAGCAGCCCCAGCATTTT. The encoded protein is CASTPSPQQPQHF.

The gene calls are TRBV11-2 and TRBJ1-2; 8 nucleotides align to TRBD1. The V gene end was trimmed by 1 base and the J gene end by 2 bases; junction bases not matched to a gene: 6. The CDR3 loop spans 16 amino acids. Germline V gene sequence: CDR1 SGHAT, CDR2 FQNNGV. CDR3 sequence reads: CASSLARTGINYGYTF. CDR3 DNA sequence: TGTGCCAGCAGCTTAGCGAGGACAGGGATCAACTATGGCTACACCTTC. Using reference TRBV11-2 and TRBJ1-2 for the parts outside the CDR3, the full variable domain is EAGVAQSPRYKIIEKRQSVAFWCNPISGHATLYWYQQILGQGPKLLIQFQNNGVVDDSQLPKDRFSAERLKGVDSTLKIQPAKLEDSAVYLCASSLARTGINYGYTFGSGTRLTVV.

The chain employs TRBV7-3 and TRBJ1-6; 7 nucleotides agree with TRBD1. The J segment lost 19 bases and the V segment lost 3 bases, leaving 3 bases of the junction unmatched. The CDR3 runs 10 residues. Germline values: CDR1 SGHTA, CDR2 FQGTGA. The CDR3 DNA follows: TGTGCCAGCAGCTTCCGGACAGGACACTTT. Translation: CASSFRTGHF.

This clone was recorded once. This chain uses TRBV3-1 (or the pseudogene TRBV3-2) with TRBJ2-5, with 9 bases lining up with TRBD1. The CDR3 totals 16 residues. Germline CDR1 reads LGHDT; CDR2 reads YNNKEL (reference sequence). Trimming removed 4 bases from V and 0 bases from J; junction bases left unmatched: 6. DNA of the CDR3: TGTGCCAGCAGCCGCGGGACAGGGACGTACCAAGAGACCCAGTACTTC. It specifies CASSRGTGTYQETQYF.

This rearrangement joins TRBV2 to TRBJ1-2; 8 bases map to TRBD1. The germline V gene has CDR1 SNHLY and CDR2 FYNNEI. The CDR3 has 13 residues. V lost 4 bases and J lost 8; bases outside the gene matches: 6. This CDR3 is CASSGQGSLGYTF. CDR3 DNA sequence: TGTGCCAGCAGTGGACAGGGGAGTTTAGGCTACACCTTC.

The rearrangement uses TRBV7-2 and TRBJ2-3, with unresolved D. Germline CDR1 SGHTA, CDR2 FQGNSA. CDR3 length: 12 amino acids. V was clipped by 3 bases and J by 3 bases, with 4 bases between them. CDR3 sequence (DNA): TGTGCCAGCAGCTTTAGTACAGATACGCAGTATTTT. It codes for CASSFSTDTQYF. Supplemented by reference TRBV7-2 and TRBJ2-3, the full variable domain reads GAGVSQSPSNKVTEKGKDVELRCDPISGHTALYWYRQSLGQGLEFLIYFQGNSAPDKSGLPSDRFSAERTGGSVSTLTIQRTQQEDSAVYLCASSFSTDTQYFGPGTRLTVL.

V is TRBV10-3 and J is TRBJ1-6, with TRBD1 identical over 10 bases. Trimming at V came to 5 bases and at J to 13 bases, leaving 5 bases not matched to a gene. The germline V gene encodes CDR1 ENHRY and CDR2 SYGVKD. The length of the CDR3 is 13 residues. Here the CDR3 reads CAISPGQGRPLHF. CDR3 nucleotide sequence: TGTGCCATCAGTCCGGGACAGGGGAGGCCCCTCCACTTT.

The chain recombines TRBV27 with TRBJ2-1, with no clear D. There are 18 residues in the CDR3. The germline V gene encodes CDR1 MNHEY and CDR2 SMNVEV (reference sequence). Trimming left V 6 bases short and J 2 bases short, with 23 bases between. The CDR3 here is CASRAGYSRTKTYNEQFF. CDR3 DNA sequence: TGTGCCAGCAGGGCAGGTTATTCAAGAACCAAGACCTACAATGAGCAGTTCTTC.

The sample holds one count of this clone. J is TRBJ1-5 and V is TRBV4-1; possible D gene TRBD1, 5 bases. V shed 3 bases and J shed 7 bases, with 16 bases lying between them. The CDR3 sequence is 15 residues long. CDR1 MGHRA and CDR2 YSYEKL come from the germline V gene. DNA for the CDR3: TGCGCCAGCAGCCAGAGCGGGGGAGAGCGCCAGCCCCAGCATTTT. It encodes CASSQSGGERQPQHF.

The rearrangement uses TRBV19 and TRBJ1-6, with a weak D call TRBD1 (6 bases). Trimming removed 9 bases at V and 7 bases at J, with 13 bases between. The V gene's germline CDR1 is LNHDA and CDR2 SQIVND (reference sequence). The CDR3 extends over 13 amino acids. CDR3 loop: CASRRTGNSPLHF. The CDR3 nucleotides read TGTGCCAGCAGGAGAACAGGGAATTCACCCCTCCACTTT.

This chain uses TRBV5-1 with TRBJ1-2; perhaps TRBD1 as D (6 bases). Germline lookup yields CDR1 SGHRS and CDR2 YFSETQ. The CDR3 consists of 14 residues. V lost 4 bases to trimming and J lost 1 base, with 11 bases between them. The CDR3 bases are TGCGCCAGCAGCCGGGACACTCATAACTATGGCTACACCTTC. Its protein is CASSRDTHNYGYTF.

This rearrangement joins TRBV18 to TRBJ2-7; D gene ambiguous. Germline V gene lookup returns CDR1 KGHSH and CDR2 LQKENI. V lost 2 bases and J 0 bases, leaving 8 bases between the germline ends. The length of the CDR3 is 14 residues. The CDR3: CASSPVVFSYEQYF. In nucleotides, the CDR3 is TGTGCCAGCTCACCAGTTGTCTTCTCCTACGAGCAGTACTTC.

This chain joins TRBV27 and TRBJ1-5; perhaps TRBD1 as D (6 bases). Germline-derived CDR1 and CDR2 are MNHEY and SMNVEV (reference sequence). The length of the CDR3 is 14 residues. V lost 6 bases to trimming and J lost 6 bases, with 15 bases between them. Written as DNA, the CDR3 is TGTGCCAGCAGGGAGTTGGGGGGGCTTCAGCCCCAGCATTTT. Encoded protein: CASRELGGLQPQHF.

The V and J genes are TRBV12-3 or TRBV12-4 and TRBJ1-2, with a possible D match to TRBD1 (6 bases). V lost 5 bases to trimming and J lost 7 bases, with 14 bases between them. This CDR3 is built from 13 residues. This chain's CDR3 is CASSPRDTSGYTF. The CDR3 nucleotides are TGTGCCAGCAGTCCCCGGGACACCAGTGGCTACACCTTC.

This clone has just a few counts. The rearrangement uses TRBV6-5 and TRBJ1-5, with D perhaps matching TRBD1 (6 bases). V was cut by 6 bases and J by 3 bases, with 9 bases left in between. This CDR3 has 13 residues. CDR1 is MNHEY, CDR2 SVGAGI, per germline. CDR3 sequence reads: CASSRTVNQPQHF. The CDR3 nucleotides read TGTGCCAGCAGCCGGACAGTCAATCAGCCCCAGCATTTT.